This T cell receptor (beta chain) was documented in a study of blood T cell repertoires in COVID-19. Method: immunoSEQ multiplex PCR; TCRdb's copy keeps in-frame clones and lacks some. The table records under 200,000 clones, more than 65% of them present only once. Germline values: CDR1 SGHKS, CDR2 YYEKEE (reference sequence). The CDR3 is 15 residues long. V was shortened by 0 bases and J by 0 bases, with 7 bases between the two germline ends. This sequence originates from a human donor with acute or convalescent COVID-19. The donor label of this sample is uncertain. The sequenced sample was peripheral blood. The rearrangement links TRBV5-5 to TRBJ2-1, with a weak D call TRBD1 (6 bases). In nucleotides, the CDR3 is TGTGCCAGCAGCTTGGGACAGGACTCCTACAATGAGCAGTTCTTC. Translation gives CASSLGQDSYNEQFF.